These T cell receptor beta chains were read from a single sample in a study of human T cells and chemical hapten exposure. TCRdb analysed the reads with MiXCR anew, one entry per CDR3 protein. The sample lists about 120,000 distinct CDR3 sequences, over 7% seen once, with about 1.4% in the top ten. Sequencing was carried out using whole blood. These receptors came from a human donor in good health. Some clones in this sample may be carry-over from other donors' samples. Both conserved end residues are part of each CDR3. Fields, in order: J gene, CDR3 length, D gene, V gene, clone size, CDR3 DNA, CDR3 protein. The D gene is left open where the match is weak. Clone size appears in some rows only: once, few, many, or a class for an expanded clone.

TRBJ2-1 16 TRBD2 TRBV6-2/TRBV6-3 many TGTGCCAGCAGTGTTAGCGGGGGGGAACCCTACAATGAGCAGTTCTTC CASSVSGGEPYNEQFF
TRBJ2-7 16 TRBD2 TRBV20-1 NA TGCAGTGCTAGAGGCGTTTCTAGCGGGGCCTCCTACGAGCAGTACTTC CSARGVSSGASYEQYF
TRBJ1-1 13 NA TRBV5-1 many TGCGCCAGCAGCTTGAAGGGATCCACTGAAGCTTTCTTT CASSLKGSTEAFF
TRBJ2-7 13 NA TRBV10-2 NA TGCGCCAGCAGTGAGGCCAACCAGTACGAGCAGTACTTC CASSEANQYEQYF
TRBJ2-5 15 NA TRBV7-9 NA TGTGCCAGCAGCTTAGCGGGAGGCGGCCAAGAGACCCAGTACTTC CASSLAGGGQETQYF
TRBJ2-7 18 NA TRBV6-1 few TGTGCCAGCAGTGCGGGACAGGGGGCGCGCGGACTAGCGGGGGAGCAGTACTTC CASSAGQGARGLAGEQYF
TRBJ1-5 16 NA TRBV5-4 few TGTGCCAGCAGCCGGGGGCCTGCCGATAGCAATCAGCCCCAGCATTTT CASSRGPADSNQPQHF
TRBJ2-4 14 NA TRBV27 many TGTGCCAGCAGTTTCGGTGTAGCCAAAAACATTCAGTACTTC CASSFGVAKNIQYF
TRBJ2-5 14 TRBD1 TRBV5-1 few TGCGCCAGCAGCTTGTGGGACAGGCAAGAGACCCAGTACTTC CASSLWDRQETQYF
TRBJ2-4 14 NA TRBV7-2 few TGTGCCAGCAGCTTACTCCAGAGCAAAAACATTCAGTACTTC CASSLLQSKNIQYF
TRBJ1-4 15 NA TRBV4-3 many TGCGCCAGCAGCCAAACAGGGTCAACTAATGAAAAACTGTTTTTT CASSQTGSTNEKLFF
TRBJ1-5 11 NA TRBV20-1 many TGCAGTGCGGGAGGGGGTCAGCCCCAGCATTTT CSAGGGQPQHF
TRBJ1-1 13 NA TRBV6-5 few TGTGCCAGCATTCATAGGGCGCGGACTGAAGCTTTCTTT CASIHRARTEAFF
TRBJ2-2 14 TRBD1 TRBV29-1 few TGCAGCGTTGACAGAGGACAGGGTGTCGGGGAGCTGTTTTTT CSVDRGQGVGELFF
TRBJ2-5 13 TRBD1 TRBV7-9 NA TGTGCCAGCAGCACCGGACAGGGGGGGACCCAGTACTTC CASSTGQGGTQYF
TRBJ2-3 15 NA TRBV19 few TGTGCCAGTAGTATACGGGACCGAGCTGGGGATACGCAGTATTTT CASSIRDRAGDTQYF
TRBJ2-3 14 NA TRBV7-2 few TGTGCCAGCAGCTTAGGACTAGAAGCAGATACGCAGTATTTT CASSLGLEADTQYF
TRBJ1-2 14 TRBD1 TRBV5-4 few TGTGCCAGCATGCCGGATGCCAGGGGGCGCGGCTACACCTTC CASMPDARGRGYTF
TRBJ2-7 13 NA TRBV12-3/TRBV12-4 once TGTGCCAGCAGTTTAGAGGCAGGGAACGAGCAGTACTTC CASSLEAGNEQYF
TRBJ2-7 14 TRBD2 TRBV20-1 many TGCAGTGCTCGGCTAGCGGGAGGTGGCAACGAGCAGTACTTC CSARLAGGGNEQYF
TRBJ2-7 14 TRBD2 TRBV6-2/TRBV6-3 NA TGTGCCAGCAGTCCACCGGGACTAGCGGGATTTGGATACTTC CASSPPGLAGFGYF
TRBJ1-1 13 NA TRBV6-1 many TGTGCCAGCAGTCAGATACTGAACACTGAAGCTTTCTTT CASSQILNTEAFF
TRBJ2-1 14 TRBD2 TRBV5-1 NA TGCGCCAGCAGCTTGGGGCGGGAGGTCAATGAGCAGTTCTTC CASSLGREVNEQFF
TRBJ2-1 14 NA TRBV29-1 NA TGCGGCGTTGGGAGGAAGCTTTCATTGGATGAGCAGTTCTTC CGVGRKLSLDEQFF
TRBJ1-2 13 NA TRBV20-1 few TGCAGTGCTAGGGGAACAGGGTCCTATGGCTACACCTTC CSARGTGSYGYTF